The T cell receptor (beta chain) described here comes from a study of cytotoxic CD8 clonotypes in ibrutinib-treated CLL. The overall study: Treatment had run for a median about 12 months, range 6 to 36, when response samples were taken. Findings of the study overall: Clonality was higher at baseline than in age-matched healthy donors and tracked circulating CD8+ T-cell counts.

CDR1 MNHEY and CDR2 SMNVEV come from the germline V gene (reference sequence). Trimming took off 4 bases at V and 8 bases at J, with 17 bases between the two ends. The CDR3 extends over 14 amino acids. Target depth was 1 in 200,000 to 1 in 1 million T cells, about 10x per clonotype. The protocol was immunoSEQ multiplex PCR, while the TCRdb copy is restricted to in-frame clones and leaves out a portion. The top ten hold roughly 6% of the sample, which has under 300,000 clones, approximately 76% seen once. Concerning this clone itself: Its antigen is not known.

Material: PBMCs, obtained at disease progression, from a patient treated with ibrutinib. The receptor was derived from a human donor with chronic lymphocytic leukemia. The chain employs TRBV27 and TRBJ1-2; no definite D call. The CDR3 nucleotides are TGTGCCAGCAGTTCGGGGTTCCCGTCCCAGGGCTACACCTTC. Its translation is CASSSGFPSQGYTF.